Sequencing of this T cell receptor (beta chain) was carried out in a study of blood T cells in healthy people across ages. Findings and caveats of the study: Relative to aged donors, long-lived donors carried more naive CD4+ cells and displayed higher diversity. Age advanced and TCR beta diversity per million T cells fell, roughly linearly.

A sample-barcoded 5' primer and a J-beta primer mix were used in a second PCR of about 7 to 12 cycles. TCRdb reanalysed the 5' RACE reads using MiXCR and keeps one entry per CDR3 protein. Of under 2 million distinct CDR3 sequences listed, about 31% are singletons. The germline CDR1 and CDR2 sequences are DFQATT and SNEGSKA (reference sequence). This CDR3 is built from 14 residues. V was shortened by 4 bases and J by 2 bases, with 14 bases between the two germline ends. Each sample provided at least 5.5 micrograms of extracted total RNA. On this clonotype: Its antigen is currently unknown.

The chain couples TRBV20-1 to TRBJ1-2; the D is unclear. Sequencing was performed on blood. The clonotype originates from a woman in her 30s in good health. DNA of the CDR3: TGCAGTGCTAACAAAAACGAGGGAAACTATGGCTACACCTTC. The encoded protein is CSANKNEGNYGYTF.